This TCR beta chain originates from a study of shared clonotypes between healthy human individuals. The study ran the assay at deep level. Generated by immunoSEQ multiplex PCR, the TCRdb table keeps only in-frame clones and is missing some. The profile shows some 2 million clones, less than 95% of them singletons. CD45RO negativity and positive selection for CCR7 defined naive CD8 cells, a population that excluded terminally differentiated effector memory CD45RA+ cells. Sequencing was carried out using naive CD8+ T cells sorted from blood. This receptor was obtained from a man aged 18 to 35 in good health.

The DNA for the CDR3 is TGTGCCAGCAGCCTCCCCCGGACAGGGGGCGATGGCTACACCTTC. It specifies CASSLPRTGGDGYTF. The chain combines TRBV9 with TRBJ1-2; the match to TRBD1 covers 11 bases. The CDR3 runs 15 residues. V shed 4 bases, J shed 6 bases, and the junction held 8 bases outside the gene matches. Germline values: CDR1 SGDLS, CDR2 YYNGEE. The whole variable domain, filled in from reference TRBV9 and TRBJ1-2, reads DSGVTQTPKHLITATGQRVTLRCSPRSGDLSVYWYQQSLDQGLQFLIQYYNGEERAKGNILERFSAQQFPDLHSELNLSSLELGDSALYFCASSLPRTGGDGYTFGSGTRLTVV.